The rows below give T cell receptor beta chains drawn from one sample of a study of T cell repertoires in cytomegalovirus infection. TCRdb recomputed calls from the reads with MiXCR, one row per CDR3 protein. This table holds 310,000 or so distinct CDR3 sequences, about 25% found once. What these receptors recognize is not known. Sequences were derived from cultured PBMCs, sampled from culture after CMV antigen stimulation. These receptors originate from a human donor in good health (CMV status not recorded). Some clones in this sample may be carry-over from other donors' samples. Both conserved end residues are part of each CDR3. D genes are given only for firm matches. Some rows mark clone size as missing; the rest say once, few, many or name a class of expanded clone.

j_gene: TRBJ2-5; abundance: many; d_gene: TRBD1; v_gene: TRBV7-8; CDR3aa: CASSGALGQGQETQYF; CDR3nt: TGTGCCAGCAGCGGAGCGTTGGGACAGGGCCAAGAGACCCAGTACTTC
j_gene: TRBJ2-3; abundance: -; d_gene: -; v_gene: TRBV7-3; CDR3aa: CASSSISGDTQYF; CDR3nt: TGTGCCAGCAGCTCGATATCGGGAGATACGCAGTATTTT
j_gene: TRBJ1-1; abundance: -; d_gene: -; v_gene: TRBV27; CDR3aa: CASSLYRANTEAFF; CDR3nt: TGTGCCAGCAGTTTATACAGGGCGAACACTGAAGCTTTCTTT
j_gene: TRBJ1-5; abundance: -; d_gene: -; v_gene: TRBV7-8; CDR3aa: CASSLWEGSNQPQHF; CDR3nt: TGTGCCAGCAGCTTATGGGAGGGTAGCAATCAGCCCCAGCATTTT
j_gene: TRBJ2-1; abundance: many; d_gene: -; v_gene: TRBV7-2; CDR3aa: CASSLGVAGNNEQFF; CDR3nt: TGTGCCAGCAGCTTAGGCGTGGCGGGTAACAATGAGCAGTTCTTC
j_gene: TRBJ2-2; abundance: -; d_gene: -; v_gene: TRBV27; CDR3aa: CASSLLDPNTGELFF; CDR3nt: TGTGCCAGCAGTTTACTGGACCCGAACACCGGGGAGCTGTTTTTT
j_gene: TRBJ2-6; abundance: few; d_gene: -; v_gene: TRBV29-1; CDR3aa: CSVEEGSGANVLTF; CDR3nt: TGCAGCGTTGAGGAGGGGTCTGGGGCCAACGTCCTGACTTTC
j_gene: TRBJ1-2; abundance: -; d_gene: -; v_gene: TRBV12-3/TRBV12-4; CDR3aa: CASSLRTPGGYTF; CDR3nt: TGTGCCAGCAGTTTGAGGACCCCGGGTGGCTACACCTTC
j_gene: TRBJ2-1; abundance: -; d_gene: TRBD1; v_gene: TRBV19; CDR3aa: CATLDRGEQFF; CDR3nt: TGTGCCACCCTCGACAGGGGTGAGCAGTTCTTC
j_gene: TRBJ2-5; abundance: few; d_gene: -; v_gene: TRBV6-6; CDR3aa: CASRLSRETQYF; CDR3nt: TGTGCCAGCAGATTATCGCGGGAGACCCAGTACTTC